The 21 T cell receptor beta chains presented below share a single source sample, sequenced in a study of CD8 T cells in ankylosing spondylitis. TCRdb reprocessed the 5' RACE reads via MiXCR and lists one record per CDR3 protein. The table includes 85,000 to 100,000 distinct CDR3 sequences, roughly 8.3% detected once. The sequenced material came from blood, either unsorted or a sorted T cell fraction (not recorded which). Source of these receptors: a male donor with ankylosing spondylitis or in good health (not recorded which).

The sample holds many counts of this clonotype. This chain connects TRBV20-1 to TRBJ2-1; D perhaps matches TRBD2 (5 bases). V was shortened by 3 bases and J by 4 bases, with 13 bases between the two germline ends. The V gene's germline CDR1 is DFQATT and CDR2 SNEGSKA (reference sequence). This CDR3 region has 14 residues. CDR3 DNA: TGCAGTGCTAGGAGGCTAGCACAGTACAATGAGCAGTTCTTC. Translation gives CSARRLAQYNEQFF.

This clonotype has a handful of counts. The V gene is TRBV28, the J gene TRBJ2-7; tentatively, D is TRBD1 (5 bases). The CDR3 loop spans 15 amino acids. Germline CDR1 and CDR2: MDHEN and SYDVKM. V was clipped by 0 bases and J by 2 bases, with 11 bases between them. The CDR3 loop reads CASSLWLQGAYEQYF. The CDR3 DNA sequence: TGTGCCAGCAGTTTATGGCTTCAGGGCGCCTACGAGCAGTACTTC.

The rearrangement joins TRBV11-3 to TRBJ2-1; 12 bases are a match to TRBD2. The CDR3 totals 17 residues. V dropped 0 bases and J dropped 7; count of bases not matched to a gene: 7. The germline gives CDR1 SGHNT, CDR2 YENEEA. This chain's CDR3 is CASSLDEASGGANEQFF. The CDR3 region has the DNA TGTGCCAGCAGCTTAGATGAGGCTAGCGGGGGGGCGAATGAGCAGTTCTTC.

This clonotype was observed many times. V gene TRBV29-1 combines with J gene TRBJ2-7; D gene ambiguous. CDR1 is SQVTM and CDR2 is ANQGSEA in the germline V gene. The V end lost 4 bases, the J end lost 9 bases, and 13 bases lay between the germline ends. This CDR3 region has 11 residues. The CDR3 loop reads CSVGGPAMQYF. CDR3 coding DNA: TGCAGCGTTGGTGGCCCCGCCATGCAGTACTTC.

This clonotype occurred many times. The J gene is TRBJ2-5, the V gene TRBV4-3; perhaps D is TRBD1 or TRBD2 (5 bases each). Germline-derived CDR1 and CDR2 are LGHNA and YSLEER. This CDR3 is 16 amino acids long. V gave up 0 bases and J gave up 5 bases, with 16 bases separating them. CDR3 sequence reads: CASSQDPRGREETQYF. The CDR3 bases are TGCGCCAGCAGCCAAGATCCGAGGGGTCGCGAGGAGACCCAGTACTTC.

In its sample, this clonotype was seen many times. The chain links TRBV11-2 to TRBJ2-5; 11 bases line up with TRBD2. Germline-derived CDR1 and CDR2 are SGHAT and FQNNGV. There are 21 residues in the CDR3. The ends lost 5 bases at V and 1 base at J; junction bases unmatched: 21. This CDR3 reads CASSRFFNTGLAAGGQETQYF. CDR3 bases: TGTGCCAGCAGCCGATTTTTTAATACGGGACTAGCGGCAGGAGGCCAAGAGACCCAGTACTTC.

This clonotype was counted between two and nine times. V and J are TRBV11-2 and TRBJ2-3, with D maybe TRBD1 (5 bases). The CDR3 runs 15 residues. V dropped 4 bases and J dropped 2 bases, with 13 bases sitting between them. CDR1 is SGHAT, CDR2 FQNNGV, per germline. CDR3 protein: CASSSRQFITDTQYF. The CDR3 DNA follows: TGTGCCAGCAGCTCCAGACAGTTCATCACAGATACGCAGTATTTT.

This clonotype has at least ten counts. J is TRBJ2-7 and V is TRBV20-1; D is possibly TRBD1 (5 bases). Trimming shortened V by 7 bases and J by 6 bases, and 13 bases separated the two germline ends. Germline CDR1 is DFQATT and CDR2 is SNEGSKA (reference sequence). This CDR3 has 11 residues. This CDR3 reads CSGQGLVEQYF. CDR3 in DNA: TGCAGTGGGCAGGGTTTGGTCGAGCAGTACTTC.

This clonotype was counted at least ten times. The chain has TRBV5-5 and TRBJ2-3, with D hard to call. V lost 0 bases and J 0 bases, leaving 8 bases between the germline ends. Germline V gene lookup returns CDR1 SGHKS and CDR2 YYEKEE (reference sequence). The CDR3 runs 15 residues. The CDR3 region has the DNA TGTGCCAGCAGCTTGGATGCGGTGAGCACAGATACGCAGTATTTT. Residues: CASSLDAVSTDTQYF.

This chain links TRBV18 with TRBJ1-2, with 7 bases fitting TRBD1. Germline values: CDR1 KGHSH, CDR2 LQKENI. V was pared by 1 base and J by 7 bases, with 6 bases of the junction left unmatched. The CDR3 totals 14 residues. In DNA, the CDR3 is TGTGCCAGCTCACCACGCGACAGGGCGGGTGGCTACACCTTC. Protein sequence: CASSPRDRAGGYTF.

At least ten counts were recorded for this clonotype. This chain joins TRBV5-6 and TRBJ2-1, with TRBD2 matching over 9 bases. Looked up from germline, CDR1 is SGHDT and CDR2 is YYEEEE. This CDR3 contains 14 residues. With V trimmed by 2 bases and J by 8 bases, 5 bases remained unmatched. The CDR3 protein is CASSFSGSSDEQFF. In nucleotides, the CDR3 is TGTGCCAGCAGCTTTAGCGGGAGTAGTGATGAGCAGTTCTTC.

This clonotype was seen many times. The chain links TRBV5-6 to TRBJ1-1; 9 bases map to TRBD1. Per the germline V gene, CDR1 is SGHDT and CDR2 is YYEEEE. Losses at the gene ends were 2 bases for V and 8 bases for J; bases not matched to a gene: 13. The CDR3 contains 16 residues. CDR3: CASSLRDTGGAGEAFF. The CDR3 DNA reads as TGTGCCAGCAGCTTACGGGACACAGGGGGCGCGGGGGAAGCTTTCTTT.

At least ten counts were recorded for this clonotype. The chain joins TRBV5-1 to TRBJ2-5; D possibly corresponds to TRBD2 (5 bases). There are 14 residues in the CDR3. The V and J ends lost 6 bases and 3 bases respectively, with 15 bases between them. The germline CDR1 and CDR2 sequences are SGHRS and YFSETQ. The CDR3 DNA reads TGCGCCAGCAACGGAGGAAACTGGGAAGAGACCCAGTACTTC. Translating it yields CASNGGNWEETQYF.

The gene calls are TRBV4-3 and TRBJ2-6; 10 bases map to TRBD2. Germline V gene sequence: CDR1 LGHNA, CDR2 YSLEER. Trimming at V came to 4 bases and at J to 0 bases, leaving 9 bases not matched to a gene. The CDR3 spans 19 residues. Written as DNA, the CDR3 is TGCGCCAGCAGCCGGTCGATGGGACTAGCGCGCTCTGGGGCCAACGTCCTGACTTTC. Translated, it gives CASSRSMGLARSGANVLTF.

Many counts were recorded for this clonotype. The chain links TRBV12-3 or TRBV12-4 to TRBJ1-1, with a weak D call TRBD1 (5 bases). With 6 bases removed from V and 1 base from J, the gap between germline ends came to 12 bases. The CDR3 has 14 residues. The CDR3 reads CASRRGYRNTEAFF. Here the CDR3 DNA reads TGTGCCAGCAGGCGGGGCTATAGGAACACTGAAGCTTTCTTT.

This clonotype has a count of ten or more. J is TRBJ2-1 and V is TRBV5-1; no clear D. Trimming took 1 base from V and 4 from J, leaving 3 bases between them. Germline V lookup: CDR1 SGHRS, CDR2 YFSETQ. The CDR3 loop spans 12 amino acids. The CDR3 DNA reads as TGCGCCAGCAGCTTGCGGTACAATGAGCAGTTCTTC. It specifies CASSLRYNEQFF.

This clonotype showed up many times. The DNA for the CDR3 is TGTGCCAGCAGTTTCGGGACACTACAAGAGACCCAGTACTTC. Amino acids: CASSFGTLQETQYF. The V gene is TRBV27, the J gene TRBJ2-5, with D possibly matching TRBD1 (6 bases). The V gene lost 3 bases and the J gene lost 2 bases, with 10 bases spanning the gap. There are 14 residues in the CDR3. CDR1 and CDR2 (germline): MNHEY, SMNVEV (reference sequence).

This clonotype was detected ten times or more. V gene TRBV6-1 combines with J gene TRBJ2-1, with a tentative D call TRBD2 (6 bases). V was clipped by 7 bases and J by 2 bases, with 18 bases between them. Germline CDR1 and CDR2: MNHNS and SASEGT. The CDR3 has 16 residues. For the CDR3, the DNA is TGTGCCAGCACCCTCCTGGCGGGAAGCACCTACAATGAGCAGTTCTTC. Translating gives CASTLLAGSTYNEQFF.

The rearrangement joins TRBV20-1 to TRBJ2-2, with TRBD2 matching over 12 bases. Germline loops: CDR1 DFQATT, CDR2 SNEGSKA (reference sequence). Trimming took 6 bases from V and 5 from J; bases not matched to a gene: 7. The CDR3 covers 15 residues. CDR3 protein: CSASTSGSVTGELFF. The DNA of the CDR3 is TGCAGTGCGTCGACTAGCGGGAGCGTTACCGGGGAGCTGTTTTTT.

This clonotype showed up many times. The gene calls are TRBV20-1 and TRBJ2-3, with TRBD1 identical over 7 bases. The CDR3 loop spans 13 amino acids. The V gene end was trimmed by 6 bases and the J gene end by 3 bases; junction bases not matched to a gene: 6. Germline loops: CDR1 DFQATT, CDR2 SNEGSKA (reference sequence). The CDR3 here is CSALRQGTDTQYF. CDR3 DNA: TGCAGTGCGCTTCGACAGGGTACAGATACGCAGTATTTT.

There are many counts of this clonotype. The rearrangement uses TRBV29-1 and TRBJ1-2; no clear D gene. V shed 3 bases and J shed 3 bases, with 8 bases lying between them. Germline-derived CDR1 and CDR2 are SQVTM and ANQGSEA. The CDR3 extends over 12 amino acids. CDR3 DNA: TGCAGCGTTGACCCCGATTACTATGGCTACACCTTC. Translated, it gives CSVDPDYYGYTF. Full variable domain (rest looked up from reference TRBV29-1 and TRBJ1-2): SAVISQKPSRDICQRGTSLTIQCQVDSQVTMMFWYRQQPGQSLTLIATANQGSEATYESGFVIDKFPISRPNLTFSTLTVSNMSPEDSSIYLCSVDPDYYGYTFGSGTRLTVV.